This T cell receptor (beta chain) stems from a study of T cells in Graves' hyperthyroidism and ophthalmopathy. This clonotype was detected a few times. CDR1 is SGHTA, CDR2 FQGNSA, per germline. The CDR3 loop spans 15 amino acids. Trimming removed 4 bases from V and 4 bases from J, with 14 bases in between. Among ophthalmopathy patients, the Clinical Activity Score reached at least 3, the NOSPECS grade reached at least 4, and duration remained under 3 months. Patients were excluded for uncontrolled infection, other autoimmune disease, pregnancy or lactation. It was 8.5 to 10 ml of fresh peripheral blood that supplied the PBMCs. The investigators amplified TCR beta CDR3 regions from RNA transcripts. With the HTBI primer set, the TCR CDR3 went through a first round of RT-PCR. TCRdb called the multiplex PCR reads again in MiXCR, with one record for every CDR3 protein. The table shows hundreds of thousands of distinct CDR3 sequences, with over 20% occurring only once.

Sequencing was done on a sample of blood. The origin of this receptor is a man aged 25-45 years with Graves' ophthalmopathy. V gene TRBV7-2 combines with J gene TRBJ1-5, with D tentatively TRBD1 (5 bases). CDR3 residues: CASSSGGGGNQPQHF. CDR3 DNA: TGTGCCAGCAGCTCGGGGGGGGGGGGAAATCAGCCCCAGCATTTT.